This T cell receptor (beta chain) is from a study of cytomegalovirus exposure and HLA in healthy donors. Germline CDR1 is SSHAT and CDR2 is FNYEAQ (reference sequence). V was clipped by 5 bases and J by 6 bases; unmatched bases: 4. This CDR3 is built from 15 residues. The study ran its PCR with 60 Vbeta and 13 Jbeta primers. This table comes from immunoSEQ multiplex PCR, and its TCRdb copy is limited to in-frame clones, with some not included. The top ten hold roughly 2% of the sample, which has about 160,000 clones, around three quarters seen once. The chain joins TRBV7-7 to TRBJ2-1; 13 nucleotides match TRBD2. Specimen: PBMCs. This clonotype was obtained from a man aged 50-60 years in good health and CMV-seropositive. The CDR3, as DNA: TGTGCCAGCAGCACTAGCGGGGGGGCGTTCAATGAGCAGTTCTTC. It encodes CASSTSGGAFNEQFF.